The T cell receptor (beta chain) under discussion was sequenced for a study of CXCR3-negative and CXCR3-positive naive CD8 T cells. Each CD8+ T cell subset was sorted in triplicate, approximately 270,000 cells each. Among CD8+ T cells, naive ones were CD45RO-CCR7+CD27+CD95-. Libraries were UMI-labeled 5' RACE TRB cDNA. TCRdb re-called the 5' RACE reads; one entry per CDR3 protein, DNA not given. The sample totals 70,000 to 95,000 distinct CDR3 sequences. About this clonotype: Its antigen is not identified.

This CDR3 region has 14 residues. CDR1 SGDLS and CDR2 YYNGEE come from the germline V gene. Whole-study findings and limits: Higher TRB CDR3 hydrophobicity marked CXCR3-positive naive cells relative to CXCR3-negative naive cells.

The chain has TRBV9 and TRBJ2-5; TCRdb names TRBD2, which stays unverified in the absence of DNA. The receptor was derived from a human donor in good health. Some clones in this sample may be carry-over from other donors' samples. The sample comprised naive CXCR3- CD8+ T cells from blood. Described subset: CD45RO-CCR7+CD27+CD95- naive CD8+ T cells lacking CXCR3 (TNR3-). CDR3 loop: CASSAGDYGKTQYF.